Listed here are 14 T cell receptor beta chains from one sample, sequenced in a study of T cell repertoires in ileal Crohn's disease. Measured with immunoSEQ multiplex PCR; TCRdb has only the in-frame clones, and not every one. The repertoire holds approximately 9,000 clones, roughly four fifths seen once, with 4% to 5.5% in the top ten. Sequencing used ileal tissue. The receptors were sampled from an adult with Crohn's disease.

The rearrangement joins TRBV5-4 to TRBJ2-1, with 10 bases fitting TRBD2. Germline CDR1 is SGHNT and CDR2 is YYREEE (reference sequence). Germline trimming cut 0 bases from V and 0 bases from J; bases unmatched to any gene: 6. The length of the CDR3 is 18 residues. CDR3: CASSLASGGGGSYNEQFF. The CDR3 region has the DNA TGTGCCAGCAGCTTGGCTAGCGGGGGAGGGGGCTCCTACAATGAGCAGTTCTTC.

CDR3 bases: TGCGCCAGCAAAGGGACTCCCTCGCCCTACGAGCAGTACTTC. It codes for CASKGTPSPYEQYF. The chain recombines TRBV10-2 with TRBJ2-7; D might be TRBD2 (6 bases). V was shortened by 7 bases and J by 2 bases, with 15 bases between the two germline ends. Germline loops: CDR1 WSHSY, CDR2 SAAADI. CDR3 length: 14 amino acids.

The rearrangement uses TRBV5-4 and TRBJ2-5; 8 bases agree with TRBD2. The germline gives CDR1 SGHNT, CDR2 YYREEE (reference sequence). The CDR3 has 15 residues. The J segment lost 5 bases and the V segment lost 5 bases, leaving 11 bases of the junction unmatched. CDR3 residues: CASSPGTRREETQYF. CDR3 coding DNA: TGTGCCAGCAGTCCCGGGACTAGGAGAGAGGAGACCCAGTACTTC.

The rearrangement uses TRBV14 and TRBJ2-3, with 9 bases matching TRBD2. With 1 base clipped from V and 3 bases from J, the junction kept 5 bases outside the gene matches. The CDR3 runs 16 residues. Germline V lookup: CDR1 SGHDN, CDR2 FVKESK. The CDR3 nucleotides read TGTGCCAGCAGCCAAGTGATCCTAGCGGGGACAGATACGCAGTATTTT. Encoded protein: CASSQVILAGTDTQYF.

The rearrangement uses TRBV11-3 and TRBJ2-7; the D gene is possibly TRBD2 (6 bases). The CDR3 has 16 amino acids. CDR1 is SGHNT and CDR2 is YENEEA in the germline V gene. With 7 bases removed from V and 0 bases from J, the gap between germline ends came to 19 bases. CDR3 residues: CASTQGLPQSSYEQYF. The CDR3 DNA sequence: TGTGCCAGCACCCAGGGACTTCCCCAAAGCTCCTACGAGCAGTACTTC.

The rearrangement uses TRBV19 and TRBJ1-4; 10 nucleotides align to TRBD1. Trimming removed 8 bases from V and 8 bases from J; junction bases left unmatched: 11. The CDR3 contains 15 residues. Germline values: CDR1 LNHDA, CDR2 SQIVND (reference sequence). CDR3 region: CASCRTGTGVEKLFF. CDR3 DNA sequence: TGTGCCAGTTGTAGAACCGGGACAGGGGTAGAAAAACTGTTTTTT.

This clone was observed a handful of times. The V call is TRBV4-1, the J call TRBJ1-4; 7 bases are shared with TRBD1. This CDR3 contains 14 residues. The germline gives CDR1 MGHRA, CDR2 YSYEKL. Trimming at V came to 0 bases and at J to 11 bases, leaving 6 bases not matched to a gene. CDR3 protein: CASSQEQGGGKLFF. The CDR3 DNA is TGCGCCAGCAGCCAAGAGCAGGGGGGCGGTAAACTGTTTTTT.

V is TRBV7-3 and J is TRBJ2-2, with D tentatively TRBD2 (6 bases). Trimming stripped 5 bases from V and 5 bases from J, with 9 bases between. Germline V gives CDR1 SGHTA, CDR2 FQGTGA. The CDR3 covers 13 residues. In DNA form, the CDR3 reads TGTGCCAGCAGCCACGGGGGAACCGGGGAGCTGTTTTTT. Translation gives CASSHGGTGELFF.

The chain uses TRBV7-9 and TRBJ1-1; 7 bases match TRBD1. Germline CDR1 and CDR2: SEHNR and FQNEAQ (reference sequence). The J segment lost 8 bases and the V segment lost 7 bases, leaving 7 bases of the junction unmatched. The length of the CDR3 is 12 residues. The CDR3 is CASNPQGWEAFF. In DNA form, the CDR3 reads TGTGCCAGCAACCCACAGGGGTGGGAAGCTTTCTTT.

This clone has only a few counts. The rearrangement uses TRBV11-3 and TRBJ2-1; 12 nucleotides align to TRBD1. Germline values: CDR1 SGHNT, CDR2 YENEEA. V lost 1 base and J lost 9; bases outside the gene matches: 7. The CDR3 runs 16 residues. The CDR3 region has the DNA TGTGCCAGCAGCTTAGCAGCCGGGACAGGGGGCGTTGAGCAGTTCTTC. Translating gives CASSLAAGTGGVEQFF. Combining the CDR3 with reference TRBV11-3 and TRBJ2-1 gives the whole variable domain EAGVVQSPRYKIIEKKQPVAFWCNPISGHNTLYWYLQNLGQGPELLIRYENEEAVDDSQLPKDRFSAERLKGVDSTLKIQPAELGDSAVYLCASSLAAGTGGVEQFFGPGTRLTVL.

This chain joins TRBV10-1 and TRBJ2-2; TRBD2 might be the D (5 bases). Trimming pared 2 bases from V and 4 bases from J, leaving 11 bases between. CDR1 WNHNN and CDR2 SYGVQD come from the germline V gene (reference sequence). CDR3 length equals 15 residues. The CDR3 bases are TGCGCCAGCAGTGAGGCTAGCTCGGGCACCGGGGAGCTGTTTTTT. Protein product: CASSEASSGTGELFF.

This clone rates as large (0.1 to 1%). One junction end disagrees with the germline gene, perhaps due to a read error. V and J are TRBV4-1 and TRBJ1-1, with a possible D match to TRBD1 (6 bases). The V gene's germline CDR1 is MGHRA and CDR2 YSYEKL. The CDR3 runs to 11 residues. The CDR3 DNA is TGCGCCAGCAGCCAAGAGGGGGCCGTCGACTTT. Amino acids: CASSQEGAVDF.

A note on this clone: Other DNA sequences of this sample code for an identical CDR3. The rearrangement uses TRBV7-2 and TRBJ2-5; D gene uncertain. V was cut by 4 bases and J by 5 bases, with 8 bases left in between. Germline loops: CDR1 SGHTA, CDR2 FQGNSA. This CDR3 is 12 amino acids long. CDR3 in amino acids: CASSSSRETQYF. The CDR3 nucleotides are TGTGCCAGCAGCTCCTCCCGGGAGACCCAGTACTTC.

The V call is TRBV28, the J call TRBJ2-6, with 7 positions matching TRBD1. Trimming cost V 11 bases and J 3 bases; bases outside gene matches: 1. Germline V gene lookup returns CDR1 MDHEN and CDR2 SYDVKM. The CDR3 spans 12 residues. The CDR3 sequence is CAAGGGANVLTF. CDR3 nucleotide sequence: TGTGCCGCAGGGGGTGGGGCCAACGTCCTGACTTTC.